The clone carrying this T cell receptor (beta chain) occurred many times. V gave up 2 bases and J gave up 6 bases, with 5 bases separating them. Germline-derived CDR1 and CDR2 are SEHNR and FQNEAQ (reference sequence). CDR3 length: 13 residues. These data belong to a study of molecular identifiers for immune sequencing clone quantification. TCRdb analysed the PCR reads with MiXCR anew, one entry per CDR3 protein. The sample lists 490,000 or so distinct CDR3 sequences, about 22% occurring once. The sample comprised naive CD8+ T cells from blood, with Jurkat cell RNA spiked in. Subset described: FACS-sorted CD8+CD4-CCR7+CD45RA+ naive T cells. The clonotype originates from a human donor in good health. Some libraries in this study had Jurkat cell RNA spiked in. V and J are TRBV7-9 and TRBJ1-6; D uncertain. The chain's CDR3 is CASSLWGNSPLHF. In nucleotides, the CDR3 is TGTGCCAGCAGCTTATGGGGTAATTCACCCCTCCACTTT.